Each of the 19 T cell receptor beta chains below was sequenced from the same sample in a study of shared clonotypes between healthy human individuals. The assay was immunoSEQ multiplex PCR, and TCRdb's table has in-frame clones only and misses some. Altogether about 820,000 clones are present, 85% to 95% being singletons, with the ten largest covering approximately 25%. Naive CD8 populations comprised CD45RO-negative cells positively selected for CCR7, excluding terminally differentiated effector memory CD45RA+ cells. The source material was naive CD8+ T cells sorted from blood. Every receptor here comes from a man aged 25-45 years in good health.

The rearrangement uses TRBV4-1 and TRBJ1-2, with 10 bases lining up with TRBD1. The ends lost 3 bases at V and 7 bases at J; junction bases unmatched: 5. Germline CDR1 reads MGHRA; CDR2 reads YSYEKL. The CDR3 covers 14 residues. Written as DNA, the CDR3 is TGCGCCAGCAGCCAGGGACAGGGGATTGGTGGCTACACCTTC. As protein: CASSQGQGIGGYTF.

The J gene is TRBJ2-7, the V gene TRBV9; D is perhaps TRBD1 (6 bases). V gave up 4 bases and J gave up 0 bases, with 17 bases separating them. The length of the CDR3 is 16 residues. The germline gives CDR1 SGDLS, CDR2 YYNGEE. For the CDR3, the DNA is TGTGCCAGCAGCCCCACCGGGACACCCAACTCCTACGAGCAGTACTTC. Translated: CASSPTGTPNSYEQYF.

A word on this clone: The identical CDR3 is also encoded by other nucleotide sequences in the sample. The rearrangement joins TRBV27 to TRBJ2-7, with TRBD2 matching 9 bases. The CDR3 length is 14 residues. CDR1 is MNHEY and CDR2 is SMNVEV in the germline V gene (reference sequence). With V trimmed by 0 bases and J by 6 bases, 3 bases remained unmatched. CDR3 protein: CASSLSSGRREQYF. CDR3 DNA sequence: TGTGCCAGCAGTTTATCCAGCGGGAGGCGCGAGCAGTACTTC.

The CDR3 region has the DNA TGCGCCAGCAGCTTGTTCCCCCGACGGGAGGGCCCCACCGGGGAGCTGTTTTTT. It yields the protein CASSLFPRREGPTGELFF. V usage is TRBV5-1 and J usage is TRBJ2-2; TRBD2 agrees at 8 bases. Germline CDR1 is SGHRS and CDR2 is YFSETQ. The J segment lost 4 bases and the V segment lost 1 base, leaving 12 bases of the junction unmatched. The CDR3 sequence is 18 residues long.

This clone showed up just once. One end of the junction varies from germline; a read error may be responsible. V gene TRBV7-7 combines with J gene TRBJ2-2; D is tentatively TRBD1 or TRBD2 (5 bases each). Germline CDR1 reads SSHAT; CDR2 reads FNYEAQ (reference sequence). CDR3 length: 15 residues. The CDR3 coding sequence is TGTGCTAGCAGCCTCCAGGTGGGGGTGGCCGGGGAGCTGTTTTTT. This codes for CASSLQVGVAGELFF.

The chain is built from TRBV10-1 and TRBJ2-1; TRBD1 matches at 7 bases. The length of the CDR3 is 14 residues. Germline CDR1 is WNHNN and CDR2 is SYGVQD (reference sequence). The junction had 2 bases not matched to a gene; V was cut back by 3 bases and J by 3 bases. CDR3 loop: CASSEAGGYNEQFF. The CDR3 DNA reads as TGCGCCAGCAGTGAAGCAGGGGGCTACAATGAGCAGTTCTTC.

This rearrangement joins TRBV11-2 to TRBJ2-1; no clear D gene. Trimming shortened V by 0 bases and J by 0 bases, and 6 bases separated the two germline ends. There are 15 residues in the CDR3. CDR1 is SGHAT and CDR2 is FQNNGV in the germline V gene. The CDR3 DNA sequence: TGTGCCAGCAGCTTAGAAAGTAGCTCCTACAATGAGCAGTTCTTC. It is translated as CASSLESSSYNEQFF. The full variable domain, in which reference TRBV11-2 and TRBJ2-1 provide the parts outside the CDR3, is EAGVAQSPRYKIIEKRQSVAFWCNPISGHATLYWYQQILGQGPKLLIQFQNNGVVDDSQLPKDRFSAERLKGVDSTLKIQPAKLEDSAVYLCASSLESSSYNEQFFGPGTRLTVL.

The CDR3 region has the DNA TGTGCCAGCACCTCGGGACTAGCGGGAGTCAATGAGCAGTTCTTC. It encodes CASTSGLAGVNEQFF. The chain joins TRBV27 to TRBJ2-1; TRBD2 matches at 14 bases. The length of the CDR3 is 15 residues. With V trimmed by 7 bases and J by 6 bases, 5 bases remained unmatched. Per germline, CDR1 MNHEY and CDR2 SMNVEV (reference sequence).

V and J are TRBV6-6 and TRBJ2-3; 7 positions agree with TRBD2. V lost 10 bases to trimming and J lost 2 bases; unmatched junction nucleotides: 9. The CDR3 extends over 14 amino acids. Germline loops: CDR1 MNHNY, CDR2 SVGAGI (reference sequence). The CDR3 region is CATAGAGATDTQYF. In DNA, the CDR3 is TGTGCCACGGCCGGGGCGGGAGCCACAGATACGCAGTATTTT.

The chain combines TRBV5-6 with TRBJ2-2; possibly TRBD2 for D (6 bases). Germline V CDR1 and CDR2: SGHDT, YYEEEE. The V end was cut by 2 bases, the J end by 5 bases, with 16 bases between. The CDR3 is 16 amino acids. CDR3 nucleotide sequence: TGTGCCAGCAGCTTTTTGTTCGGGGGTATGACCGGGGAGCTGTTTTTT. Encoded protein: CASSFLFGGMTGELFF.

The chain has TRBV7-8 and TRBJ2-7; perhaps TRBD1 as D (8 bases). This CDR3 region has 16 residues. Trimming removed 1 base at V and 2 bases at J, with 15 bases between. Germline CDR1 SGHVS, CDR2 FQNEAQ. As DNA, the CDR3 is TGTGCCAGCAGCTTAGTCGGACAGGGAGGGGCCTACGAGCAGTACTTC. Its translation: CASSLVGQGGAYEQYF.

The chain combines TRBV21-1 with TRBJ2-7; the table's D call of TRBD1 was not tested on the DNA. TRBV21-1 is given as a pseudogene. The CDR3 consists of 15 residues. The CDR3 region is CASSKAGTGAYEQYF. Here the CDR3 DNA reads TGTGCCAGCAGCAAAGCCGGGACAGGGGCCTACGAGCAGTACTTC.

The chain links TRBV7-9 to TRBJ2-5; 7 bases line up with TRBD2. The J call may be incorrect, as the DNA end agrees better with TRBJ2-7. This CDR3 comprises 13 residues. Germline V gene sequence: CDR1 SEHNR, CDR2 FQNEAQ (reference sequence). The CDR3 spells CASSPPGGYEQYF. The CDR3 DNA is TGTGCCAGCAGCCCCCCGGGGGGCTACGAGCAGTACTTC.

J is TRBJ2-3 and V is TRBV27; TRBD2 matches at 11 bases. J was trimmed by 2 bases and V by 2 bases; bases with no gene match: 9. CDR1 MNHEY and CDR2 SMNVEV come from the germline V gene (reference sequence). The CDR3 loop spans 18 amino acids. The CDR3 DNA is TGTGCCAGCAGTTTAGGGGAAATAGCGGGAGGGACCACAGATACGCAGTATTTT. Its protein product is CASSLGEIAGGTTDTQYF.

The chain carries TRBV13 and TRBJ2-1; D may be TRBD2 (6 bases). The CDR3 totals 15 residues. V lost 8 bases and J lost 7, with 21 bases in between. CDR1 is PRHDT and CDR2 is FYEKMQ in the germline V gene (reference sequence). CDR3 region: CASGLGGGWGNEQFF. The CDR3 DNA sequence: TGTGCCAGCGGTTTGGGGGGAGGCTGGGGAAATGAGCAGTTCTTC.

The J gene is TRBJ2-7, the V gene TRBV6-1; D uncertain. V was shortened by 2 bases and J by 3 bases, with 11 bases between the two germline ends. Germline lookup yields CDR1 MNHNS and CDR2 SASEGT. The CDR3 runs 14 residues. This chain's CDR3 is CASSEFPGSYEQYF. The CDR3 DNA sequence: TGTGCCAGCAGTGAATTTCCCGGCAGCTACGAGCAGTACTTC.

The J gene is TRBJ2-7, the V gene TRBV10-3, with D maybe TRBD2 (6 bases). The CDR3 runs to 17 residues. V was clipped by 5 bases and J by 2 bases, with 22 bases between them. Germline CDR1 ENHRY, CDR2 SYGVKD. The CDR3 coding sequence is TGTGCCATCAGTACCCCCCCCGACGGGGGATTTACCTACGAGCAGTACTTC. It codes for CAISTPPDGGFTYEQYF.

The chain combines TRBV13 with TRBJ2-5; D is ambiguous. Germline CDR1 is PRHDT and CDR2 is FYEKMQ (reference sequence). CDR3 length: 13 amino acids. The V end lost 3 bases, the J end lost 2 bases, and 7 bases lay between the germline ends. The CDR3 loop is CASSLETQETQYF. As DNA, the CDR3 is TGTGCCAGCAGCTTGGAGACACAAGAGACCCAGTACTTC.

This CDR3 reads CASSLRREKETQYF. Written as DNA, the CDR3 is TGTGCCAGCAGTCTTCGACGAGAGAAAGAGACCCAGTACTTC. J is TRBJ2-5 and V is TRBV27; no clear D gene. Germline V gene lookup returns CDR1 MNHEY and CDR2 SMNVEV (reference sequence). This CDR3 is built from 14 residues. The V end lost 5 bases, the J end lost 3 bases, and 13 bases lay between the germline ends.